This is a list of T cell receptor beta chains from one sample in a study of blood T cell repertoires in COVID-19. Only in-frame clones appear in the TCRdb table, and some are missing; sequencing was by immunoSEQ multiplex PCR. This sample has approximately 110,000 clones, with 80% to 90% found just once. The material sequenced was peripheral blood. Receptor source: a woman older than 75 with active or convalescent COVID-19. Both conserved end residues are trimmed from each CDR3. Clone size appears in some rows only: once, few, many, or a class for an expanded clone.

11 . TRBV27 ASSLAGTYEQY
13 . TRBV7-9 ASSPSVGSGNTIY
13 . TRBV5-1 ASSFGGGIYNEQF
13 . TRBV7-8 ASSSLNAGTDTQY
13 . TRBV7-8 ASRLKGGSSETQY
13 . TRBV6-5 ASRRKPNSGNTIY
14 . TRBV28 ASSLLAGTGNEKLF
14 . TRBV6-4 ASSDSVLAGRDTQY
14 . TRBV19 ASRGLAGGPLNEQF
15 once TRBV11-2 ASSLDWTGSSGNTIY